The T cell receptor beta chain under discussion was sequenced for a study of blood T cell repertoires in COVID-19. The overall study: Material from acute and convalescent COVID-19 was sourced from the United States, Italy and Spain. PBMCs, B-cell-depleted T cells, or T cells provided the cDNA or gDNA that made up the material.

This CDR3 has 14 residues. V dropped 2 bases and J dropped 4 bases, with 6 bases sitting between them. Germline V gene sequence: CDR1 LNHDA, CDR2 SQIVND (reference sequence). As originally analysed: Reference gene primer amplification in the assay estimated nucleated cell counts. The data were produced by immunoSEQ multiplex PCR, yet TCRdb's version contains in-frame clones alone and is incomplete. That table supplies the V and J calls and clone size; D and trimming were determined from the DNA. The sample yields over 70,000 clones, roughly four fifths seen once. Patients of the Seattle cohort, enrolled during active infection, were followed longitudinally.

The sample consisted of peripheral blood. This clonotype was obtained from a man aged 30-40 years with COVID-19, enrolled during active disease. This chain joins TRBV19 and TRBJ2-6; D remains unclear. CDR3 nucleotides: TGTGCCAGTAGTATATTCTTGGGGGCCAACGTCCTGACTTTC. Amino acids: CASSIFLGANVLTF.